This is a list of T cell receptor beta chains from one sample in a study of T-cell reconstitution after alpha-beta-depleted transplantation in children. TCRdb called the PCR reads again in MiXCR, with one record for every CDR3 protein. The table lists roughly 670,000 distinct CDR3 sequences, about an eighth of them singletons. The starting material was PBMCs, obtained before TCRalphabeta/CD19-depleted stem cell transplant. The source of these receptors is a girl aged 2 to 10 with congenital amegakaryocytic thrombocytopenia, due to receive a stem cell transplant. CDR3s include the opening cysteine and the closing phenylalanine or tryptophan. A D gene is named only where the DNA matches it firmly. A clone size is listed for some rows: how often the clone was seen (once, few, many), or a class if it is expanded.

V gene	D gene	J gene	clone size	CDR3 protein	CDR3 DNA
TRBV20-1	.	TRBJ2-7	many	CSARAPVLYEQYF	TGCAGTGCTAGAGCCCCTGTTCTCTACGAGCAGTACTTC
TRBV12-3/TRBV12-4	.	TRBJ2-7	few	CASSGPETPYEQYF	TGTGCCAGCAGTGGGCCCGAAACCCCCTACGAGCAGTACTTC
TRBV29-1	.	TRBJ1-1	many	CSATGQTEAFF	TGCAGCGCCACGGGACAAACTGAAGCTTTCTTT
TRBV15	TRBD1	TRBJ2-7	.	CATSRLRQGDDEQYF	TGTGCCACCAGCAGACTCCGACAGGGCGACGACGAGCAGTACTTC
TRBV6-5	.	TRBJ2-1	few	CASSYRGGYNEQFF	TGTGCCAGCAGTTACAGGGGAGGCTACAATGAGCAGTTCTTC
TRBV7-3	TRBD2	TRBJ2-2	.	CASSSLAGAGELFF	TGTGCCAGCAGCTCCTTAGCGGGAGCCGGGGAGCTGTTTTTT
TRBV20-1	.	TRBJ2-7	many	CSARDRVLLPYEQYF	TGCAGTGCTAGAGATAGGGTTCTACTCCCCTACGAGCAGTACTTC
TRBV7-9	.	TRBJ2-1	.	CASNSAGAAYNEQFF	TGTGCCAGCAACTCGGCTGGGGCGGCCTACAATGAGCAGTTCTTC
TRBV10-3	TRBD2	TRBJ2-1	many	CAISESLAEGWNEQFF	TGTGCCATCAGTGAGTCACTAGCGGAAGGGTGGAATGAGCAGTTCTTC
TRBV29-1	TRBD1	TRBJ2-2	many	CSGQGANTGELFF	TGCAGCGGACAGGGGGCCAACACCGGGGAGCTGTTTTTT
TRBV3-1	.	TRBJ2-1	.	CATSQGLQPEGLFNEQFF	TGTGCCACCAGCCAAGGACTCCAGCCGGAGGGCCTTTTCAATGAGCAGTTCTTC
TRBV5-6	.	TRBJ2-2	many	CASSLQYPLTGELFF	TGTGCCAGCAGCTTGCAGTACCCTTTGACCGGGGAGCTGTTTTTT
TRBV9	.	TRBJ2-7	.	CASSGEGLSSYEQYF	TGTGCCAGCAGCGGAGAGGGACTCTCCTCCTACGAGCAGTACTTC
TRBV19	TRBD2	TRBJ2-1	.	CASSDLAGDGEQFF	TGTGCCAGTAGTGACCTAGCGGGAGATGGTGAGCAGTTCTTC
TRBV5-1	.	TRBJ2-7	.	CASSFRPFYEQYF	TGCGCCAGCAGCTTCCGTCCTTTCTACGAGCAGTACTTC
TRBV5-1	.	TRBJ2-1	few	CASSLAPSVNNEQFF	TGCGCCAGCAGCTTGGCCCCTAGCGTAAACAATGAGCAGTTCTTC
TRBV20-1	.	TRBJ1-4	many	CSARQQDGSTNEKLFF	TGCAGTGCTAGACAACAGGACGGTTCAACTAATGAAAAACTGTTTTTT
TRBV12-3/TRBV12-4	TRBD2	TRBJ2-5	.	CASSNPAGPPETQYF	TGTGCCAGCAGTAACCCAGCGGGACCCCCAGAGACCCAGTACTTC
TRBV4-1	.	TRBJ2-3	few	CASSLLGRGADTQYF	TGCGCCAGCAGCCTACTGGGGCGCGGCGCAGATACGCAGTATTTT
TRBV5-1	.	TRBJ1-3	many	CASSLGDTRNTIYF	TGCGCCAGCAGCTTGGGGGACACAAGAAACACCATATATTTT
TRBV15	TRBD2	TRBJ2-3	many	CATSRGIQLAGQDTQYF	TGTGCCACCAGCAGGGGTATACAACTAGCGGGGCAAGATACGCAGTATTTT
TRBV5-1	.	TRBJ2-4	.	CASSLDLEPADIQYF	TGCGCCAGCAGCTTGGACCTTGAACCGGCGGACATTCAGTACTTC